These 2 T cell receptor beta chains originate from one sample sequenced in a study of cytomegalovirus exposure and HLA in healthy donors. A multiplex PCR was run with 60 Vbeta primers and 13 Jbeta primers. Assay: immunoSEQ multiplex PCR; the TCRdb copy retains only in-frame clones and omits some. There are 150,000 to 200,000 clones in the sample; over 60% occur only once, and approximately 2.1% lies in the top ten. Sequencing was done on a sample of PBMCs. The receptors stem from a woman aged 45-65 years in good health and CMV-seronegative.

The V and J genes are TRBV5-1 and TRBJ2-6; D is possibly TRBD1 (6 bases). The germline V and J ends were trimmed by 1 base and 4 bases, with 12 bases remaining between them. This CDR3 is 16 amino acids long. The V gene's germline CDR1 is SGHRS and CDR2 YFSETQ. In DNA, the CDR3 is TGCGCCAGCAGCTTGACAGGGACGGGCGGGGCCAACGTCCTGACTTTC. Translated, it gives CASSLTGTGGANVLTF.

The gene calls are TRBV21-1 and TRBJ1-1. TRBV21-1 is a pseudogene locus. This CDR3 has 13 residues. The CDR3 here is CASSKVTGTEAFF. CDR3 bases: TGTGCCAGCAGCAAAGTCACTGGCACTGAAGCTTTCTTT.